Below, 9 T cell receptor beta chains from the same sample are listed, as sequenced in a study of blood T cell repertoires in COVID-19. Sequenced by immunoSEQ multiplex PCR; TCRdb stores in-frame clones only, minus some. There are around 100,000 clones in the sample; roughly 84% occur only once, and around 2% lies in the top ten. Sequencing was done on a sample of peripheral blood. The source of these receptors is a man between 70 and 80 years old with active or convalescent COVID-19.

This clone was recorded a few times. The chain has TRBV7-3 and TRBJ2-1, with 8 nucleotides matching TRBD2. This CDR3 contains 18 residues. Germline-derived CDR1 and CDR2 are SGHTA and FQGTGA. With V trimmed by 4 bases and J by 6 bases, 17 bases remained unmatched. CDR3 in amino acids: CASSSVRTYGGAGNEQFF. The DNA of the CDR3 is TGTGCCAGCAGCTCAGTTCGGACGTACGGGGGGGCCGGCAATGAGCAGTTCTTC.

This clone was seen just once. This chain links TRBV6-5 with TRBJ1-5, with D possibly being TRBD1 (6 bases). Trimming took off 6 bases at V and 4 bases at J, with 13 bases between the two ends. The germline V gene has CDR1 MNHEY and CDR2 SVGAGI. The CDR3 is made up of 14 amino acids. The CDR3 coding sequence is TGTGCCAGCAGGGACAGATTCGGGAATCAGCCCCAGCATTTT. Translation: CASRDRFGNQPQHF.

The J gene is TRBJ1-2, the V gene TRBV6-1; unclear D gene. Germline CDR1 reads MNHNS; CDR2 reads SASEGT. Trimming took off 1 base at V and 8 bases at J, with 17 bases between the two ends. The CDR3 extends over 15 amino acids. CDR3 sequence reads: CASSEGTAHSRGYTF. The CDR3 coding sequence is TGTGCCAGCAGTGAAGGAACAGCCCATTCGCGCGGCTACACCTTC.

As DNA, the CDR3 is TGTGCCAGTAGTCCTTCGAGGGCGAACACTGAAGCTTTCTTT. Translated, it gives CASSPSRANTEAFF. This rearrangement joins TRBV19 to TRBJ1-1; unclear D gene. The CDR3 contains 14 residues. Germline V CDR1 and CDR2: LNHDA, SQIVND (reference sequence). The V and J ends lost 5 bases and 1 base respectively, with 11 bases between them.

The V call is TRBV7-9, the J call TRBJ2-7; 9 bases agree with TRBD1. Trimming took 7 bases from V and 1 from J; bases not matched to a gene: 5. The CDR3 is made up of 14 amino acids. The germline V gene has CDR1 SEHNR and CDR2 FQNEAQ (reference sequence). CDR3 in amino acids: CASIWGTGSYEQYF. The DNA for the CDR3 is TGTGCCAGCATCTGGGGGACAGGGTCCTACGAGCAGTACTTC.

Regarding this clone: Other nucleotide sequences from this sample produce the same CDR3. The chain is built from TRBV24-1 and TRBJ1-1; D possibly corresponds to TRBD1 (6 bases). The CDR3 totals 14 residues. V was clipped by 4 bases and J by 6 bases, with 14 bases between them. Germline CDR1 is KGHDR and CDR2 is SFDVKD. For the CDR3, the DNA is TGTGCCACCAGTGACGAGCGTGAGGGGGCTGAAGCTTTCTTT. Residues: CATSDEREGAEAFF.

The chain uses TRBV28 and TRBJ1-2; 7 bases map to TRBD1. Germline V CDR1 and CDR2: MDHEN, SYDVKM. The CDR3 is 17 residues long. V was clipped by 4 bases and J by 4 bases; unmatched bases: 15. DNA for the CDR3: TGTGCCAGCAGTTCACAGGGGTCCTCACCCGGGGGCTATGGCTACACCTTC. Its translation is CASSSQGSSPGGYGYTF.

This clone showed up just a few times. The V call is TRBV2, the J call TRBJ1-2; no clear D. The CDR3 length is 13 residues. The V gene's germline CDR1 is SNHLY and CDR2 FYNNEI. Trimming left V 6 bases short and J 0 bases short, with 8 bases between. CDR3 region: CASRIDTNYGYTF. The CDR3 DNA reads TGTGCCAGCAGAATCGACACTAACTATGGCTACACCTTC.

The chain links TRBV19 to TRBJ1-1; no firm D call. Germline values: CDR1 LNHDA, CDR2 SQIVND (reference sequence). Trimming stripped 5 bases from V and 2 bases from J, with 15 bases between. This CDR3 contains 15 residues. CDR3 sequence: CASSPLGAANTEAFF. The CDR3 coding sequence is TGTGCCAGTAGTCCGCTGGGAGCAGCCAACACTGAAGCTTTCTTT.